Listed here are 32 T cell receptor beta chains from one sample, sequenced in a study of T cell clonality in common variable immunodeficiency. Study-wide points: In common variable immunodeficiency, TCR beta chains reportedly carried fewer deletions and N-nucleotide insertions.

Which antigens these TCRs recognize remains unknown. Profiling relied on immunoSEQ multiplex PCR, and the TCRdb table lists in-frame clones only, not all of them. The record shows about 19,000 clones for this sample, with no singletons present. What was sequenced was peripheral blood mononuclear cells. These receptors all stem from a human donor with common variable immunodeficiency.

This clone showed up many times. The CDR3 end falls 3 residues outside the read, so it is completed with the germline J gene. The J gene is TRBJ1-4, the V gene TRBV5-1, with TRBD1 matching 7 bases. Germline-derived CDR1 and CDR2 are SGHRS and YFSETQ. With V trimmed by 4 bases and J by 7 bases, 13 bases remained unmatched. CDR3 length: 16 residues. CDR3: CASSPGGGGRGEKLFF. The DNA read from the CDR3 is TGCGCCAGCAGCCCGGGAGGAGGGGGCCGGGGTGAAAAA.

Points on this clone: The read ends 3 residues before the CDR3 terminus; that terminus is restored from the germline J gene. This chain joins TRBV18 and TRBJ2-3, with TRBD1 as a possible D gene (5 bases). The CDR3 totals 17 residues. CDR1 and CDR2 from the germline V gene are KGHSH and LQKENI. V lost 2 bases and J lost 2, with 17 bases in between. CDR3 DNA (partial): TGTGCCAGCTCACCATTTGGTGCAGGGTCTGACACAGATACG. It is translated as CASSPFGAGSDTDT. The entire CDR3 reads CASSPFGAGSDTDTQYF.

This clone was seen a few times. The read ends 3 residues early relative to the CDR3; the germline J gene fills the gap. J is TRBJ1-6 and V is TRBV19; a possible D gene is TRBD1 (5 bases). Germline V CDR1 and CDR2: LNHDA, SQIVND (reference sequence). Trimming removed 0 bases at V and 9 bases at J, with 15 bases between. The CDR3 has 16 residues. The CDR3 protein is CASSIDFGRVISPLHF. The CDR3 bases that were read are TGTGCCAGTAGTATAGATTTTGGCAGGGTGATTTCACCC.

This clone was picked up many times. From the germline J gene comes the end of the CDR3, since the read stops 3 residues before it. The chain employs TRBV5-1 and TRBJ1-4, with 7 bases that match TRBD1. J lost 4 bases, V lost 4 bases, and 4 bases had no gene match. Germline CDR1 SGHRS, CDR2 YFSETQ. This CDR3 comprises 14 residues. The CDR3: CASSGGQDNEKLFF. The CDR3 bases that were read are TGCGCCAGCAGCGGTGGACAGGATAATGAAAAA.

This clone has a handful of counts. The read comes to an end 3 residues before the CDR3 does, leaving the germline J gene to fill in the end. The chain joins TRBV6-2 or TRBV6-3 to TRBJ2-3; no clear D gene. Germline V lookup: CDR1 MNHEY, CDR2 SVGEGT. The CDR3 runs to 12 residues. Partial CDR3 DNA: TGTGCCAGCGGGCCGCAGCTTGTTCCG. It encodes CASGPQLVP. The full CDR3 sequence reads CASGPQLVPQYF.

This clone came up a few times. The read falls 3 residues short of the CDR3 end, and the missing part is taken from the germline J gene. This chain joins TRBV2 and TRBJ2-2; D unclear. V lost 3 bases to trimming and J lost 0 bases, with 8 bases between them. Germline values: CDR1 SNHLY, CDR2 FYNNEI. This CDR3 contains 15 residues. The CDR3 spells CASSDNAANTGELFF. The sequenced part of the CDR3 DNA is TGTGCCAGCAGTGATAATGCAGCGAACACCGGGGAG.

About this clone: Read coverage stops 3 residues before the CDR3 terminus; the germline J gene supplies the remainder. The chain couples TRBV19 to TRBJ2-3; TRBD1 aligns across 8 bases. Germline assignment: CDR1 LNHDA and CDR2 SQIVND (reference sequence). This CDR3 is built from 19 residues. Unmatched junction bases numbered 18, after V lost 2 bases and J lost 5 bases. CDR3 residues: CASSIFSATGQGARDTQYF. Incomplete CDR3 DNA: TGTGCCAGTAGTATATTCTCGGCAACAGGGCAGGGGGCTCGAGATACG.

This clone was counted a few times. Read coverage stops 3 residues before the CDR3 terminus; the germline J gene supplies the remainder. The genes are TRBV19 and TRBJ1-1, with D perhaps matching TRBD1 (5 bases). V shed 5 bases and J shed 4 bases, with 11 bases lying between them. The CDR3 consists of 13 residues. CDR1 and CDR2 (germline): LNHDA, SQIVND (reference sequence). The chain's CDR3 is CASSVQGSTEAFF. The CDR3 bases that were read are TGTGCCAGTAGTGTTCAGGGTTCCACTGAA.

This clone has more than one count but fewer than ten. Sequencing ends 3 residues short of the CDR3 end; the germline J gene provides the rest. The chain couples TRBV7-2 to TRBJ1-1; D remains unclear. Germline values: CDR1 SGHTA, CDR2 FQGNSA. Trimming removed 6 bases from V and 2 bases from J, with 13 bases in between. This CDR3 has 14 residues. The CDR3 DNA, read in part, is TGTGCCAGCAGTCCCCTCCAGGCAAACACTGAA. Its translation is CASSPLQANTE. The complete CDR3 sequence is CASSPLQANTEAFF.

The table lists this clone with a few counts. The read is 3 residues too short to cover the CDR3 end, so that end is filled in from the germline J gene. V and J are TRBV18 and TRBJ2-1; 7 bases line up with TRBD1. The trim removed 4 bases at V and 3 bases at J, leaving 15 bases unmatched. There are 18 residues in the CDR3. Germline CDR1 is KGHSH and CDR2 is LQKENI. The chain's CDR3 is CASSLSHHRGPYYNEQFF. CDR3 bases read: TGTGCCAGCTCACTCTCCCATCACAGGGGACCCTACTACAATGAG.

The sample holds a few counts of this clone. From the germline J gene comes the end of the CDR3, since the read stops 3 residues before it. The J gene is TRBJ2-3, the V gene TRBV30; TRBD2 aligns across 10 bases. Germline assignment: CDR1 GTSNPN and CDR2 SVGIG (reference sequence). The J segment lost 5 bases and the V segment lost 3 bases, leaving 11 bases of the junction unmatched. CDR3 size: 16 residues. The CDR3 loop reads CAWSQPAGGPLDTQYF. The sequenced part of the CDR3 DNA is TGTGCCTGGAGCCAACCAGCGGGAGGGCCTCTAGATACG.

This clone was picked up a small number of times. The CDR3 end falls 3 residues outside the read, so it is completed with the germline J gene. The rearrangement joins TRBV7-3 to TRBJ2-3, with TRBD2 matching over 8 bases. CDR1 is SGHTA, CDR2 FQGTGA, per germline. This CDR3 is built from 16 residues. The V and J ends lost 2 bases and 2 bases, in that order; junction bases with no gene match: 6. This CDR3 reads CASSLLSGTATDTQYF. CDR3 DNA, as far as it was read: TGTGCCAGCAGCTTACTTAGCGGGACCGCCACAGATACG.

This clone has ten or more counts. The missing CDR3 end, 3 residues past where the read stops, is filled in from the germline J gene. J is TRBJ2-7 and V is TRBV2; D is unclear. V gave up 0 bases and J gave up 2 bases, with 8 bases separating them. CDR1 is SNHLY, CDR2 FYNNEI, per germline. The CDR3 runs to 14 residues. The CDR3: CASSEAKYTYEQYF. Incomplete CDR3 DNA: TGTGCCAGCAGTGAAGCGAAGTACACCTACGAG.

This clone has just a few counts. The read comes to an end 3 residues before the CDR3 does, leaving the germline J gene to fill in the end. This chain joins TRBV19 and TRBJ1-2; TRBD1 aligns across 9 bases. The CDR3 consists of 14 residues. Germline V gene lookup returns CDR1 LNHDA and CDR2 SQIVND (reference sequence). V lost 5 bases to trimming and J lost 3 bases; unmatched junction nucleotides: 4. The covered CDR3 bases are TGTGCCAGTAGTTCGGGACAGGGCCACTATGGC. It yields the protein CASSSGQGHYG. The whole CDR3 sequence reads CASSSGQGHYGYTF.

The sample holds a few counts of this clone. Read sequence stops 3 residues before the CDR3 end, and the germline J gene provides the missing end. The chain joins TRBV7-6 to TRBJ1-4; D is uncertain. Germline assignment: CDR1 SGHVS and CDR2 FNYEAQ. This CDR3 comprises 15 residues. Trimming took off 1 base at V and 4 bases at J, with 10 bases between the two ends. The CDR3 spells CASSLEGHGNEKLFF. CDR3 DNA (partial): TGTGCCAGCAGCTTAGAAGGGCATGGTAATGAAAAA.

For this clone: From the germline J gene comes the end of the CDR3, since the read stops 3 residues before it. This chain joins TRBV6-2 or TRBV6-3 and TRBJ2-7, with 12 nucleotides matching TRBD2. The J segment lost 1 base and the V segment lost 2 bases, leaving 3 bases of the junction unmatched. From germline, CDR1 is MNHEY and CDR2 SVGEGT. The CDR3 is made up of 16 amino acids. The CDR3 loop is CASSYHGLAGSYEQYF. CDR3 bases read: TGTGCCAGCAGTTACCACGGACTAGCGGGATCCTACGAG.

This clone was seen repeatedly, ten times or more. The read ends 3 residues early relative to the CDR3; the germline J gene fills the gap. The chain has TRBV5-1 and TRBJ1-6; D ambiguous. The length of the CDR3 is 13 residues. Trimming shortened V by 0 bases and J by 10 bases, and 8 bases separated the two germline ends. The V gene's germline CDR1 is SGHRS and CDR2 YFSETQ. CDR3 sequence: CASSLVTESPLHF. The sequenced CDR3 bases are TGCGCCAGCAGCTTGGTAACAGAGTCACCC.

About this clone itself: Sequencing ends 3 residues short of the CDR3 end; the germline J gene provides the rest. The chain links TRBV7-9 to TRBJ1-3; 8 nucleotides match TRBD1. The V and J ends lost 5 bases and 4 bases, in that order; junction bases with no gene match: 7. The CDR3 spans 15 residues. Looked up from germline, CDR1 is SEHNR and CDR2 is FQNEAQ (reference sequence). The sequenced CDR3 bases are TGTGCCAGCAGCATTGACAGGGGATCAGGAAACACC. It encodes CASSIDRGSGNT. The entire CDR3 sequence reads CASSIDRGSGNTIYF.

There are a few counts of this clone. Coverage ceases 3 residues before the CDR3 finishes, and the germline J gene fills in the end. This chain links TRBV18 with TRBJ1-2, with 7 bases lining up with TRBD1. Germline loops: CDR1 KGHSH, CDR2 LQKENI. Trimming took 0 bases from V and 0 from J; bases not matched to a gene: 7. The CDR3 length is 17 residues. The CDR3 loop reads CASSPPGTARSNYGYTF. The CDR3 DNA, read in part, is TGTGCCAGCTCACCACCCGGGACAGCAAGATCTAACTATGGC.

In this sample, this clone turned up a few times. The read finishes 3 residues shy of the CDR3 end, and the germline J gene is used to complete it. The chain carries TRBV7-9 and TRBJ2-7; tentative D call: TRBD1 (5 bases). Trimming took off 1 base at V and 4 bases at J, with 11 bases between the two ends. Germline V lookup: CDR1 SEHNR, CDR2 FQNEAQ (reference sequence). The CDR3 length is 14 residues. The sequenced CDR3 bases are TGTGCCAGCAGCTTAGGGGGTGCAGGGTACGAG. Its translation: CASSLGGAGYE. The full CDR3 protein reads CASSLGGAGYEQYF.

With respect to this clone: The read falls 3 residues short of the CDR3 end, and the missing part is taken from the germline J gene. The rearrangement links TRBV7-9 to TRBJ1-2, with a possible D match to TRBD1 (5 bases). Germline V gives CDR1 SEHNR, CDR2 FQNEAQ (reference sequence). Trimming removed 1 base at V and 6 bases at J, with 12 bases between. The CDR3 is 14 amino acids. This CDR3 reads CASSLEAGMNGYTF. The DNA read from the CDR3 is TGTGCCAGCAGCTTAGAGGCAGGGATGAATGGC.

In the case of this clone: The read stops 3 residues short of the end of the CDR3; the missing end is completed from the germline J gene. The chain has TRBV7-6 and TRBJ2-3; 9 bases are shared with TRBD1. Trimming removed 2 bases from V and 3 bases from J; junction bases left unmatched: 9. Germline CDR1 is SGHVS and CDR2 is FNYEAQ. The CDR3 contains 17 residues. CDR3 residues: CASSLYAGQGLTDTQYF. The sequenced part of the CDR3 DNA is TGTGCCAGCAGCTTATATGCGGGACAGGGCCTAACAGATACG.

Turning to this clone: The read falls 3 residues short of the CDR3 end, and the missing part is taken from the germline J gene. The J gene is TRBJ1-6, the V gene TRBV7-2; TRBD1 is a possible D gene (6 bases). There are 14 residues in the CDR3. The germline V gene encodes CDR1 SGHTA and CDR2 FQGNSA. Trimming pared 5 bases from V and 8 bases from J, leaving 13 bases between. The CDR3 loop is CASSITGFDSPLHF. The CDR3 bases that were read are TGTGCCAGCAGCATAACAGGGTTCGATTCACCC.

This clone has a handful of counts. The sequenced fragment ends 3 residues before the CDR3 boundary, so the rest is inferred from the germline J gene. The chain carries TRBV5-1 and TRBJ2-1; 11 bases match TRBD2. CDR1 and CDR2 (germline): SGHRS, YFSETQ. CDR3 length: 17 residues. The V gene end was trimmed by 4 bases and the J gene end by 9 bases; junction bases not matched to a gene: 15. CDR3 amino acids: CASSPGLAEIFLGEQFF. The part of the CDR3 DNA that was read is TGCGCCAGCAGCCCGGGACTAGCGGAGATCTTTTTAGGTGAG.

This clone was seen repeatedly, ten times or more. The CDR3 end lies 3 residues beyond the end of the read and is filled in from the germline J gene. This chain connects TRBV19 to TRBJ2-1; TRBD2 matches 7 bases. Germline trimming cut 3 bases from V and 7 bases from J; bases unmatched to any gene: 3. CDR1 LNHDA and CDR2 SQIVND come from the germline V gene (reference sequence). The CDR3 runs 13 residues. CDR3 bases read: TGTGCCAGTAGTATCGGGGAGGGAAATGAG. Protein sequence: CASSIGEGNE. The CDR3 in full is CASSIGEGNEQFF.

In regard to this clone: It is likely a read error: a sequence one base away is far more abundant. The read gets to within 3 residues of the CDR3 end, and the germline J gene fills in the rest. The genes are TRBV7-6 and TRBJ2-3; 7 bases match TRBD2. The germline V gene has CDR1 SGHVS and CDR2 FNYEAQ. The CDR3 contains 14 residues. With V trimmed by 5 bases and J by 5 bases, 7 bases remained unmatched. The sequenced part of the CDR3 DNA is TGTGCCAGCAGCAGCGGGACCGGCGGAGATACG. As protein: CASSSGTGGDT. The complete CDR3 sequence is CASSSGTGGDTQYF.

This clone was found many times. The read falls 3 residues short of the CDR3 end, and the missing part is taken from the germline J gene. The chain is built from TRBV30 and TRBJ1-6, with D perhaps TRBD1 (6 bases). Trimming took off 1 base at V and 9 bases at J, with 16 bases between the two ends. The CDR3 is 15 residues long. Germline CDR1 is GTSNPN and CDR2 is SVGIG (reference sequence). This CDR3 reads CAWSAGRGLGSPLHF. Incomplete CDR3 DNA: TGTGCCTGGAGTGCAGGCAGGGGATTGGGTTCACCC.

This chain's CDR3 is CASSLTDRSYEQYF. CDR3 DNA (partial): TGTGCCAGCAGTCTAACCGACAGATCCTACGAG. V gene TRBV6-2 or TRBV6-3 combines with J gene TRBJ2-7; possibly TRBD1 for D (5 bases). The read ends 3 residues shy of where the CDR3 ends; the end is completed using the germline J gene. Germline lookup yields CDR1 MNHEY and CDR2 SVGEGT. The length of the CDR3 is 14 residues. V was cut by 5 bases and J by 1 base, with 12 bases left in between.

This clone showed up just a few times. The CDR3 goes on 3 residues after the read ends, and that part is filled in from the germline J gene. V is TRBV7-2 and J is TRBJ2-7; D is possibly TRBD1 (6 bases). V was shortened by 2 bases and J by 1 base, with 9 bases between the two germline ends. Germline CDR1 reads SGHTA; CDR2 reads FQGNSA. The length of the CDR3 is 14 residues. CDR3 bases read: TGTGCCAGCAGCTTAAAGGGACAATCCTACGAG. This translates into CASSLKGQSYE. The complete CDR3 reads CASSLKGQSYEQYF.

This clone was observed a handful of times. The read stops 3 residues short of the end of the CDR3; the missing end is completed from the germline J gene. This chain links TRBV20-1 with TRBJ1-2; D call uncertain. The CDR3 runs 13 residues. The germline V gene encodes CDR1 DFQATT and CDR2 SNEGSKA (reference sequence). V shed 6 bases and J shed 4 bases, with 15 bases lying between them. The CDR3 DNA, read in part, is TGCAGTGCCTCGGGGAGGGATGGCTATGGC. This translates into CSASGRDGYG. The CDR3 as a whole reads CSASGRDGYGYTF.

This clone was seen at least ten times. The DNA ends 3 residues before the CDR3 does, and the rest of the CDR3 is filled in from the germline J gene. The chain is built from TRBV30 and TRBJ2-7, with D possibly matching TRBD2 (5 bases). The ends were cut back, 6 bases at V and 0 bases at J, with 9 bases in the middle. Germline V gives CDR1 GTSNPN, CDR2 SVGIG (reference sequence). CDR3 length equals 12 residues. The CDR3 DNA, read in part, is TGTGCCTGCAGACTAAGCTCCTACGAG. The encoded protein is CACRLSSYE. The complete CDR3 sequence is CACRLSSYEQYF.

A word on this clone: The CDR3 extends 3 residues past the end of the read, so its final part is completed from the germline J gene. The chain employs TRBV7-2 and TRBJ2-5, with 8 bases lining up with TRBD1. The germline gives CDR1 SGHTA, CDR2 FQGNSA. V was clipped by 3 bases and J by 2 bases; unmatched bases: 2. The CDR3 length is 14 residues. CDR3 sequence: CASSFGQGQETQYF. Partial CDR3 DNA: TGTGCCAGCAGCTTCGGACAGGGACAAGAGACC.